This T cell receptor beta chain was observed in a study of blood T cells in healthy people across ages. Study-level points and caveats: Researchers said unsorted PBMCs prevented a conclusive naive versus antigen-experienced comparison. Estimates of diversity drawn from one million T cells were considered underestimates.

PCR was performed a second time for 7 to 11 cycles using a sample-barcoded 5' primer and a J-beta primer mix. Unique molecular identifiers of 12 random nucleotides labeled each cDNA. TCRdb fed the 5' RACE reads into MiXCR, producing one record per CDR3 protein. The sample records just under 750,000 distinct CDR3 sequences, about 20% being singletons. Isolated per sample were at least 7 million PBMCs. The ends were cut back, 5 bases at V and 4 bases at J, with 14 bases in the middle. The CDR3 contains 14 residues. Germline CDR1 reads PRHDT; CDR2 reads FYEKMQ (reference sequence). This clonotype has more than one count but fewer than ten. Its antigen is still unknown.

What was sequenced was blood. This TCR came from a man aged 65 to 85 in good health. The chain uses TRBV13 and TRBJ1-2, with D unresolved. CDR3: CASSPTINGYGYTF. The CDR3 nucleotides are TGTGCCAGCAGCCCCACTATTAACGGCTATGGCTACACCTTC.